The present T cell receptor (beta chain) was sequenced within a study of cytomegalovirus exposure and HLA in healthy donors. PCR used 60 Vbeta primers and 13 Jbeta primers. Sequenced by immunoSEQ multiplex PCR; TCRdb stores in-frame clones only, minus some. The data show about 97,000 clones, 60% to 80% seen once. Per germline, CDR1 SEHNR and CDR2 FQNEAQ (reference sequence). The CDR3 runs 13 residues. The V segment lost 3 bases and the J segment 8 bases; nucleotides outside the gene matches: 6. The chain carries TRBV7-9 and TRBJ1-2; 7 positions match TRBD1. Sequenced sample: PBMCs. This TCR was sampled from a male donor in good health and CMV-seropositive. Here the CDR3 reads CASSFSQTGGYTF. The CDR3 DNA sequence: TGTGCCAGCAGCTTTAGCCAGACAGGGGGCTACACCTTC.